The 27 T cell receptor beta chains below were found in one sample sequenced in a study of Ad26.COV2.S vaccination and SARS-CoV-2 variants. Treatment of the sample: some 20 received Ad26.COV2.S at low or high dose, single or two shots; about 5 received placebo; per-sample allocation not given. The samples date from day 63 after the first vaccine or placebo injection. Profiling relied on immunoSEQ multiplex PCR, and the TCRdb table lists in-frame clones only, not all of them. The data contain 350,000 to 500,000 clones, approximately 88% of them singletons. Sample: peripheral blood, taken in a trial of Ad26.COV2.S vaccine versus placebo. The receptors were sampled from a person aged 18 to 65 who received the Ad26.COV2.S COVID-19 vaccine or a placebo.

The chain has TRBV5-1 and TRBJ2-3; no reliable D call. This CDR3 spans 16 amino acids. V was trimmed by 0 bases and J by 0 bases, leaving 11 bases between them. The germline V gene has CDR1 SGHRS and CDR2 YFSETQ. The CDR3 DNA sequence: TGCGCCAGCAGCTTGGCGATGAGAGAAAGCACAGATACGCAGTATTTT. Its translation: CASSLAMRESTDTQYF.

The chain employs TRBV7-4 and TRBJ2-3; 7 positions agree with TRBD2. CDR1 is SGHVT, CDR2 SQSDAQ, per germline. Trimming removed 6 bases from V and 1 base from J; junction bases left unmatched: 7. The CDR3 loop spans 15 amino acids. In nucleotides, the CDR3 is TGTGCCAGCAGGGGAGCGGGGCTTCGCACAGATACGCAGTATTTT. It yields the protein CASRGAGLRTDTQYF.

CDR3: CASSYIKGNEQYF. In DNA, the CDR3 is TGTGCCAGCAGTTATATTAAGGGTAACGAGCAGTACTTC. The chain carries TRBV6-5 and TRBJ2-7; D unresolved. With 3 bases removed from V and 5 bases from J, the gap between germline ends came to 11 bases. This CDR3 has 13 residues. Germline-derived CDR1 and CDR2 are MNHEY and SVGAGI.

CDR3 DNA sequence: TGTGCCAGCAGCGTAGTAGCAGACCAGGTGCCCTCCTACAATGAGCAGTTCTTC. Translated, it gives CASSVVADQVPSYNEQFF. This chain joins TRBV9 and TRBJ2-1; D is unclear. The CDR3 runs to 18 residues. The germline V and J ends were trimmed by 0 bases and 0 bases, with 16 bases remaining between them. The germline V gene encodes CDR1 SGDLS and CDR2 YYNGEE.

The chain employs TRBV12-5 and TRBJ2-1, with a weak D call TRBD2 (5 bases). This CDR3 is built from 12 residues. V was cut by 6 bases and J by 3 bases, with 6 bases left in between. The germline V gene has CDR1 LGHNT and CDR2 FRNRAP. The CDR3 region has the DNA TGTGCTAGTGGCCGGGACTACAATGAGCAGTTCTTC. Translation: CASGRDYNEQFF.

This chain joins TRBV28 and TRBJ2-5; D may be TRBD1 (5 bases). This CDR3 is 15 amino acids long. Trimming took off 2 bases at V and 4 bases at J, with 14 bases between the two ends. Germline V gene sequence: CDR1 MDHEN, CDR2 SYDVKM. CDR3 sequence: CASSLRRGGRETQYF. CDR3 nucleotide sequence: TGTGCCAGCAGTTTACGTAGGGGTGGTAGAGAGACCCAGTACTTC.

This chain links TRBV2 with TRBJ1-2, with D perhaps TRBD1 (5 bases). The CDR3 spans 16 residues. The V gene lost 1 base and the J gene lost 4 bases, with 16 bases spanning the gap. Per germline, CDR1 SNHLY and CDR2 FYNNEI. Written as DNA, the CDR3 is TGTGCCAGCAGTGAAGGAAGGGGTTCTATTAGCTATGGCTACACCTTC. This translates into CASSEGRGSISYGYTF.

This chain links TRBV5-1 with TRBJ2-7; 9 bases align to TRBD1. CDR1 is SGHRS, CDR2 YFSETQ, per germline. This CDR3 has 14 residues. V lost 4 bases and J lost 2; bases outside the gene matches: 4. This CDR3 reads CASSGGQGPYEQYF. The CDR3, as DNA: TGCGCCAGCAGCGGGGGACAGGGACCCTACGAGCAGTACTTC.

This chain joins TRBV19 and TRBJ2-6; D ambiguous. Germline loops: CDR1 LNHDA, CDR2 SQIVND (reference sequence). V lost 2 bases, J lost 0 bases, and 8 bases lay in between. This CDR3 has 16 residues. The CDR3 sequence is CASSIFSGSGANVLTF. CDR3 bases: TGTGCCAGTAGTATATTCTCGGGCTCTGGGGCCAACGTCCTGACTTTC.

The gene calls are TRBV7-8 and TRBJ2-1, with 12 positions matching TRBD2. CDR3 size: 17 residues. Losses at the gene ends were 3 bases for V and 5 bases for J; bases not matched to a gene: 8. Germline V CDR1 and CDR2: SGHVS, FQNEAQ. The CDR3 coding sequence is TGTGCCAGCAGCTTGGATGGACTAGCGGGGCCGAACAATGAGCAGTTCTTC. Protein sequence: CASSLDGLAGPNNEQFF.

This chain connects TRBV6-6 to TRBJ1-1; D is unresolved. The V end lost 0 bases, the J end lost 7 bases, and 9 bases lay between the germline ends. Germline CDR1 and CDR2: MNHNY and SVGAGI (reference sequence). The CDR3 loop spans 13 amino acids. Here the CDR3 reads CASSYSKSGEAFF. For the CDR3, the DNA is TGTGCCAGCAGTTACTCGAAGAGCGGTGAAGCTTTCTTT.

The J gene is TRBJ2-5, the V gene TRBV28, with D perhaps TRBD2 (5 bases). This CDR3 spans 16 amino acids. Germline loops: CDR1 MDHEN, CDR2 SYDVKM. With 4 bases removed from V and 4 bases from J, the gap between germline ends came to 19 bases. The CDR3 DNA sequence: TGTGCCAGCAGTTCCCGGGGAAGCGGTTTGGGAGAGACCCAGTACTTC. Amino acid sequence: CASSSRGSGLGETQYF.

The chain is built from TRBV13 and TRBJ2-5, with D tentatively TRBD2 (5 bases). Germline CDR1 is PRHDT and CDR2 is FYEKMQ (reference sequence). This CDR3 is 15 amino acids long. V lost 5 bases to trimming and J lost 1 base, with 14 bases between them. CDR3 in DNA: TGTGCCAGCAGCCCGCCTCCGGGGATCCAAGAGACCCAGTACTTC. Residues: CASSPPPGIQETQYF.

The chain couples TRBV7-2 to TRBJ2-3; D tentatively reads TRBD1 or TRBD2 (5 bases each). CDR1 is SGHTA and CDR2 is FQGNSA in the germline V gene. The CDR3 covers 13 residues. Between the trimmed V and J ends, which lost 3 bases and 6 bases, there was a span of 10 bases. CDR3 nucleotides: TGTGCCAGCAGCTTCACCGGGACGGATACGCAGTATTTT. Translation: CASSFTGTDTQYF.

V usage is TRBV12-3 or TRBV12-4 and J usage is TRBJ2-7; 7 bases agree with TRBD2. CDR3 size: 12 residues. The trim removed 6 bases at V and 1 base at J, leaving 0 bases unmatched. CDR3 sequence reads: CASRGGSYEQYF. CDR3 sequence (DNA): TGTGCCAGCAGGGGGGGGTCCTACGAGCAGTACTTC.

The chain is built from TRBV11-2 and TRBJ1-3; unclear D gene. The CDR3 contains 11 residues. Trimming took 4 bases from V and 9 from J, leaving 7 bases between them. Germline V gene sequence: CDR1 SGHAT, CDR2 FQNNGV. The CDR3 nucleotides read TGTGCCAGCAGCTCTGGCATCACCATATATTTT. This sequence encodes CASSSGITIYF.

The CDR3: CASSLPGQGTDTQYF. Here the CDR3 DNA reads TGTGCCAGCAGCTTACCGGGACAAGGCACAGATACGCAGTATTTT. This rearrangement joins TRBV5-4 to TRBJ2-3; D possibly corresponds to TRBD1 (6 bases). V lost 2 bases and J lost 1, with 11 bases in between. The CDR3 contains 15 residues. CDR1 SGHNT and CDR2 YYREEE come from the germline V gene (reference sequence). Full variable domain (rest looked up from reference TRBV5-4 and TRBJ2-3): ETGVTQSPTHLIKTRGQQVTLRCSSQSGHNTVSWYQQALGQGPQFIFQYYREEENGRGNFPPRFSGLQFPNYSSELNVNALELDDSALYLCASSLPGQGTDTQYFGPGTRLTVL.

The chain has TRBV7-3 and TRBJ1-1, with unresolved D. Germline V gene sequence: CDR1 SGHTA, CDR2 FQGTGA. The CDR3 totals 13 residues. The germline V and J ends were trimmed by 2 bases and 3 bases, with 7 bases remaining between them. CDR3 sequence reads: CASSLWMHTEAFF. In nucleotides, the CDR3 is TGTGCCAGCAGCTTATGGATGCACACTGAAGCTTTCTTT.

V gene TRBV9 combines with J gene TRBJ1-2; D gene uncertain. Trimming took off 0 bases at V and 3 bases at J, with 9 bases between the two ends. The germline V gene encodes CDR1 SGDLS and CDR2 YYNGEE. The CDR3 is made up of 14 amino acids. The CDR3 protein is CASSVGLGDYGYTF. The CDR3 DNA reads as TGTGCCAGCAGCGTAGGGCTGGGAGACTATGGCTACACCTTC.

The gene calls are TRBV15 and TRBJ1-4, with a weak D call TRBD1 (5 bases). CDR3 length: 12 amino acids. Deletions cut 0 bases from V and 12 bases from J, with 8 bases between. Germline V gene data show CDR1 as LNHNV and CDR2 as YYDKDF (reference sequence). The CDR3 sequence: CATSRDRGQLFF. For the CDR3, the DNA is TGTGCCACCAGCAGAGATCGGGGCCAACTGTTTTTT.

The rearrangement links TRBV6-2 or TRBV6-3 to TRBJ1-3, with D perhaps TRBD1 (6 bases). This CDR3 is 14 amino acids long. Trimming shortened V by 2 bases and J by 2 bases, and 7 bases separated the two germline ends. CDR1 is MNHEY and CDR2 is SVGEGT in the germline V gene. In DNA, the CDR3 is TGTGCCAGCAGTTACCGGGGGCCTGGAAACACCATATATTTT. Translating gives CASSYRGPGNTIYF.

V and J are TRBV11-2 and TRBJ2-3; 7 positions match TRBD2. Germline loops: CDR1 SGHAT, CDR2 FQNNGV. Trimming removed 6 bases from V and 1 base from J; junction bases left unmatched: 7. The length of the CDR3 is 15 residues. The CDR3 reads CASRSLARRTDTQYF. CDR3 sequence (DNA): TGTGCCAGCAGATCACTAGCGCGCCGCACAGATACGCAGTATTTT.

Here the CDR3 DNA reads TGTGCCAGTATGAGAGGGGGGCTAGAGAACACTGAAGCTTTCTTT. Amino acid sequence: CASMRGGLENTEAFF. The genes are TRBV19 and TRBJ1-1, with a weak D call TRBD1 (6 bases). CDR3 size: 15 residues. Germline CDR1 reads LNHDA; CDR2 reads SQIVND (reference sequence). V was pared by 7 bases and J by 1 base, with 16 bases between. Full variable domain (remainder filled in from reference TRBV19 and TRBJ1-1): DGGITQSPKYLFRKEGQNVTLSCEQNLNHDAMYWYRQDPGQGLRLIYYSQIVNDFQKGDIAEGYSVSREKKESFPLTVTSAQKNPTAFYLCASMRGGLENTEAFFGQGTRLTVV.

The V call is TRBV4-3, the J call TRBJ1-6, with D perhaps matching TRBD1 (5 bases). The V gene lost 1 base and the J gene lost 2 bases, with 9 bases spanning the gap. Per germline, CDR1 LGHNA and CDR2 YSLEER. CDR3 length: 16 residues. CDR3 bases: TGCGCCAGCAGCCAAGTTCGGGGACCCTATAATTCACCCCTCCACTTT. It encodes CASSQVRGPYNSPLHF.

The CDR3, as DNA: TGTGCCAGCAGTGGTGGGGTCCTCTCCTACGAGCAGTACTTC. Its translation: CASSGGVLSYEQYF. This rearrangement joins TRBV6-2 or TRBV6-3 to TRBJ2-7; D ambiguous. The CDR3 extends over 14 amino acids. Trimming took off 5 bases at V and 0 bases at J, with 11 bases between the two ends. The germline gives CDR1 MNHEY, CDR2 SVGEGT.

The CDR3 protein is CASSFRPGQGPGGGLWDTQYF. As DNA, the CDR3 is TGCGCCAGCAGCTTTAGACCGGGACAGGGGCCGGGGGGAGGCCTTTGGGATACGCAGTATTTT. V usage is TRBV5-1 and J usage is TRBJ2-3; TRBD1 agrees at 10 bases. The CDR3 extends over 21 amino acids. Germline V gene lookup returns CDR1 SGHRS and CDR2 YFSETQ. The V gene end was trimmed by 2 bases and the J gene end by 6 bases; junction bases not matched to a gene: 24.

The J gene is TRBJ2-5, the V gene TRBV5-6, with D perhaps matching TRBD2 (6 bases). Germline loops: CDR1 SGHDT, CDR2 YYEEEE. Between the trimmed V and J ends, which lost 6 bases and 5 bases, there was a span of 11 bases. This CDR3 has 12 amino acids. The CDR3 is CASTGVRETQYF. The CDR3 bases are TGTGCCAGCACGGGGGTCCGGGAGACCCAGTACTTC.